Listed below are T cell receptor beta chains from one sample, sequenced in a study of CD8 T cells in ankylosing spondylitis. TCRdb reanalysed the 5' RACE reads using MiXCR and keeps one entry per CDR3 protein. The sample has 500,000 or so distinct CDR3 sequences; under 5.5% are singletons. Sequencing input: blood, either unsorted or a sorted T cell fraction (not recorded which). The source of these receptors is a male donor with ankylosing spondylitis. The CDR3 runs from the conserved cysteine through the conserved F or W. The order of the fields is J gene, clone size, CDR3 length, D gene, V gene, CDR3 DNA, CDR3 protein. D genes are given only for firm matches. Not every row has a clone size; where given, it reads once, few, many or a size class.

J gene: TRBJ1-5; clone size: few; CDR3 length: 15; D gene: -; V gene: TRBV28; CDR3 DNA: TGTGCCAGCAGTTTACGGGGGATTAGCAATCAGCCCCAGCATTTT; CDR3 protein: CASSLRGISNQPQHF
J gene: TRBJ2-7; clone size: few; CDR3 length: 16; D gene: TRBD2; V gene: TRBV5-5; CDR3 DNA: TGTGCCAGCAGCCCCGGGACTAGCGGGAGTGAGTACGAGCAGTACTTC; CDR3 protein: CASSPGTSGSEYEQYF
J gene: TRBJ1-6; clone size: many; CDR3 length: 17; D gene: -; V gene: TRBV11-1; CDR3 DNA: TGTGCCAGCAGCTTAACGCCCTCAACAGGGTATAATTCACCCCTCCACTTT; CDR3 protein: CASSLTPSTGYNSPLHF
J gene: TRBJ2-1; clone size: many; CDR3 length: 16; D gene: TRBD2; V gene: TRBV7-9; CDR3 DNA: TGTGCCAGCAGCCCCCCGACTAGCGGGAGGGCAGGCGAGCAGTTCTTC; CDR3 protein: CASSPPTSGRAGEQFF
J gene: TRBJ2-7; clone size: few; CDR3 length: 14; D gene: -; V gene: TRBV11-2; CDR3 DNA: TGTGCCAGCAGCCCCTTTTATGGTTCCTACGAGCAGTACTTC; CDR3 protein: CASSPFYGSYEQYF
J gene: TRBJ2-2; clone size: many; CDR3 length: 14; D gene: -; V gene: TRBV4-1; CDR3 DNA: TGCGCCAGCAGCCAAGAGAGTAGGGGCGGGGAGCTGTTTTTT; CDR3 protein: CASSQESRGGELFF
J gene: TRBJ2-1; clone size: many; CDR3 length: 16; D gene: TRBD1; V gene: TRBV12-3/TRBV12-4; CDR3 DNA: TGTGCCAGCAGTGCCGCCGGGACAGTTACCTACAATGAGCAGTTCTTC; CDR3 protein: CASSAAGTVTYNEQFF
J gene: TRBJ2-1; clone size: many; CDR3 length: 16; D gene: -; V gene: TRBV20-1; CDR3 DNA: TGCAGTGCTAGACAACCGCTGTTGAGCTCCTACAATGAGCAGTTCTTC; CDR3 protein: CSARQPLLSSYNEQFF
J gene: TRBJ2-2; clone size: many; CDR3 length: 14; D gene: -; V gene: TRBV18; CDR3 DNA: TGTGCCAGCTCACCACCGCAGGGCACCGGGGAGCTGTTTTTT; CDR3 protein: CASSPPQGTGELFF
J gene: TRBJ2-3; clone size: many; CDR3 length: 12; D gene: -; V gene: TRBV5-5; CDR3 DNA: TGTGCCAGCAGCCCGGAGGCAGATACGCAGTATTTT; CDR3 protein: CASSPEADTQYF
J gene: TRBJ2-7; clone size: many; CDR3 length: 15; D gene: TRBD1; V gene: TRBV7-2; CDR3 DNA: TGTGCCAGCAGCTTAGGACGGACAGGGGGAATCGAGCAGTACTTC; CDR3 protein: CASSLGRTGGIEQYF
J gene: TRBJ1-2; clone size: -; CDR3 length: 13; D gene: -; V gene: TRBV2; CDR3 DNA: TGTGCCAGCTTCGGGGGGGTTCCCGGTGGCTACACCTTC; CDR3 protein: CASFGGVPGGYTF
J gene: TRBJ1-4; clone size: many; CDR3 length: 12; D gene: -; V gene: TRBV5-1; CDR3 DNA: TGCGCCAGCAGCTTGGAGGCTGAAAAACTGTTTTTT; CDR3 protein: CASSLEAEKLFF
J gene: TRBJ1-1; clone size: many; CDR3 length: 13; D gene: -; V gene: TRBV20-1; CDR3 DNA: TGCAGTGCTCCTCACACAGAGAACACTGAAGCTTTCTTT; CDR3 protein: CSAPHTENTEAFF
J gene: TRBJ2-7; clone size: many; CDR3 length: 16; D gene: -; V gene: TRBV7-2; CDR3 DNA: TGTGCCAGCAGCTTCCGCTCGCTAGCAAACCCCTACGAGCAGTACTTC; CDR3 protein: CASSFRSLANPYEQYF
J gene: TRBJ2-3; clone size: few; CDR3 length: 16; D gene: TRBD2; V gene: TRBV5-5; CDR3 DNA: TGTGCCAGCAGCTTTGGCGGGAGAGTAAGCACAGATACGCAGTATTTT; CDR3 protein: CASSFGGRVSTDTQYF
J gene: TRBJ2-5; clone size: many; CDR3 length: 16; D gene: TRBD2; V gene: TRBV4-2; CDR3 DNA: TGTGCCAGCAGCCAAGATCCCAGCGGGGAAAAAGAGACCCAGTACTTC; CDR3 protein: CASSQDPSGEKETQYF
J gene: TRBJ1-1; clone size: many; CDR3 length: 17; D gene: -; V gene: TRBV7-9; CDR3 DNA: TGTGCCAGCAGGATCGACCCCGGAAGATTACGGGACACTGAAGCTTTCTTT; CDR3 protein: CASRIDPGRLRDTEAFF
J gene: TRBJ2-7; clone size: many; CDR3 length: 14; D gene: -; V gene: TRBV20-1; CDR3 DNA: TGCAGTGCCGACACGGATATCCGTTTGGGTGAGCAGTACTTC; CDR3 protein: CSADTDIRLGEQYF
J gene: TRBJ1-6; clone size: -; CDR3 length: 15; D gene: TRBD1; V gene: TRBV7-8; CDR3 DNA: TGTGCCAGCAGCTTAGGACAGGGATACGATTCACCCCTCCACTTT; CDR3 protein: CASSLGQGYDSPLHF
J gene: TRBJ2-5; clone size: many; CDR3 length: 18; D gene: -; V gene: TRBV7-3; CDR3 DNA: TGTGCCAGCAGCTTAAAACCCCCATTAGGGGGGGGACAAGAGACCCAGTACTTC; CDR3 protein: CASSLKPPLGGGQETQYF
J gene: TRBJ2-1; clone size: many; CDR3 length: 16; D gene: -; V gene: TRBV6-5; CDR3 DNA: TGTGCCAGCAGTTCTCAGGGAGCGGACCCCTACAATGAGCAGTTCTTC; CDR3 protein: CASSSQGADPYNEQFF
J gene: TRBJ1-1; clone size: few; CDR3 length: 16; D gene: -; V gene: TRBV5-1; CDR3 DNA: TGCGCCAGCAGCCTAATCGGGGTTAGTATGAACACTGAAGCTTTCTTT; CDR3 protein: CASSLIGVSMNTEAFF
J gene: TRBJ1-5; clone size: many; CDR3 length: 14; D gene: -; V gene: TRBV12-3/TRBV12-4; CDR3 DNA: TGTGCCAGCAGCCAGACAGCGATCAATCAGCCCCAGCATTTT; CDR3 protein: CASSQTAINQPQHF
J gene: TRBJ1-1; clone size: many; CDR3 length: 13; D gene: -; V gene: TRBV5-5; CDR3 DNA: TGTGCCAGCAGCTGGGGCCCGGACACTGAAGCTTTCTTT; CDR3 protein: CASSWGPDTEAFF
J gene: TRBJ2-7; clone size: many; CDR3 length: 12; D gene: -; V gene: TRBV6-2/TRBV6-3; CDR3 DNA: TGTGCCAGCAGAAGCGGCTCCTACGAGCAGTACTTC; CDR3 protein: CASRSGSYEQYF
J gene: TRBJ2-7; clone size: many; CDR3 length: 13; D gene: TRBD1; V gene: TRBV27; CDR3 DNA: TGTGCCAGCAGTAGGACAGGAAACTACGAGCAGTACTTC; CDR3 protein: CASSRTGNYEQYF
J gene: TRBJ2-5; clone size: -; CDR3 length: 13; D gene: -; V gene: TRBV5-1; CDR3 DNA: TGCGCCAGCAGCCCGAACCCACAAGAGACCCAGTACTTC; CDR3 protein: CASSPNPQETQYF
J gene: TRBJ2-3; clone size: many; CDR3 length: 19; D gene: TRBD2; V gene: TRBV7-2; CDR3 DNA: TGTGCCAGCAGCTTAGCGCATGGTCTAGCGGGGGCGGACACAGATACGCAGTATTTT; CDR3 protein: CASSLAHGLAGADTDTQYF
J gene: TRBJ2-7; clone size: many; CDR3 length: 17; D gene: TRBD2; V gene: TRBV7-9; CDR3 DNA: TGTGCCAGCAGCTTCTATCCGGGACTAGCGGGGGGAACGGAGCAGTACTTC; CDR3 protein: CASSFYPGLAGGTEQYF
J gene: TRBJ1-6; clone size: many; CDR3 length: 15; D gene: -; V gene: TRBV5-1; CDR3 DNA: TGCGCCAGCAGCCCCAGACAAGGGGATAGTTCACCCCTCCACTTT; CDR3 protein: CASSPRQGDSSPLHF
J gene: TRBJ1-1; clone size: many; CDR3 length: 15; D gene: -; V gene: TRBV5-1; CDR3 DNA: TGCGCCAGCAGCGGGGGGTGGAGAGTGAACACTGAAGCTTTCTTT; CDR3 protein: CASSGGWRVNTEAFF
J gene: TRBJ2-2; clone size: many; CDR3 length: 14; D gene: TRBD1; V gene: TRBV4-3; CDR3 DNA: TGCGCCAGCAGCTGGACAGGGGAAACCGGGGAGCTGTTTTTT; CDR3 protein: CASSWTGETGELFF
J gene: TRBJ2-5; clone size: -; CDR3 length: 17; D gene: TRBD2; V gene: TRBV20-1; CDR3 DNA: TGCAGTGCTAGGCCCCGCGGACTAGCGGGAATTTGGGAGACCCAGTACTTC; CDR3 protein: CSARPRGLAGIWETQYF
J gene: TRBJ1-4; clone size: many; CDR3 length: 12; D gene: -; V gene: TRBV11-2; CDR3 DNA: TGTGCCAGCAGCTCCGAGGGAAGGAACCTGTTTTTT; CDR3 protein: CASSSEGRNLFF
J gene: TRBJ2-1; clone size: many; CDR3 length: 13; D gene: -; V gene: TRBV12-3/TRBV12-4; CDR3 DNA: TGTGCCAGCAGTTTAGTGGGGGTCGATGAGCAGTTCTTC; CDR3 protein: CASSLVGVDEQFF
J gene: TRBJ2-3; clone size: few; CDR3 length: 16; D gene: TRBD2; V gene: TRBV29-1; CDR3 DNA: TGCAGCGTTGTAGGGACTAGCGGCTCTCTCACAGATACGCAGTATTTT; CDR3 protein: CSVVGTSGSLTDTQYF
J gene: TRBJ1-1; clone size: many; CDR3 length: 15; D gene: TRBD1; V gene: TRBV5-1; CDR3 DNA: TGCGCCAGCACAGATCCTGGACAGGGGGACCGGAAAGCTTTCTTT; CDR3 protein: CASTDPGQGDRKAFF
J gene: TRBJ2-2; clone size: many; CDR3 length: 18; D gene: -; V gene: TRBV4-1; CDR3 DNA: TGCGCCAGCAGCCTTCAAGGGGTACGGAGATTCAACACCGGGGAGCTGTTTTTT; CDR3 protein: CASSLQGVRRFNTGELFF
J gene: TRBJ2-1; clone size: many; CDR3 length: 14; D gene: TRBD2; V gene: TRBV30; CDR3 DNA: TGTGCCTGGAGTGAAGGCGGGAGACTCAATGAGCAGTTCTTC; CDR3 protein: CAWSEGGRLNEQFF